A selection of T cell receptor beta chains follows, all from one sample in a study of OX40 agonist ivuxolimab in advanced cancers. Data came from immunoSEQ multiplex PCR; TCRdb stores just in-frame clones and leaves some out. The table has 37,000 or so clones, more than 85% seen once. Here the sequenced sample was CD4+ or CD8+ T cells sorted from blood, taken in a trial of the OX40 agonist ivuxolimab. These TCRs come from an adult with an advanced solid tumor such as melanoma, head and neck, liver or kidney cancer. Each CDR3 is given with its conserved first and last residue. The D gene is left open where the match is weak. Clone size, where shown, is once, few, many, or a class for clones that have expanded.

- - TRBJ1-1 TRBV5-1 CASSLGDTEAFF TGCGCCAGCAGCTTGGGGGACACTGAAGCTTTCTTT
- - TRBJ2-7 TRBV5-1 CASSFLQGRAGEQYF TGCGCCAGCAGCTTTTTACAGGGGAGGGCCGGGGAGCAGTACTTC
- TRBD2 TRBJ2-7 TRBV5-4 CASSDGTSGPRDEQYF TGTGCCAGCAGCGACGGGACTAGCGGACCTCGGGACGAGCAGTACTTC
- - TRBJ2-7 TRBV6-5 CASSYSGGRSYEQYF TGTGCCAGCAGCTATTCGGGTGGTAGGTCCTACGAGCAGTACTTC
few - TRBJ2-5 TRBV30 CAWNRDIQETQYF TGTGCCTGGAACCGGGACATCCAAGAGACCCAGTACTTC
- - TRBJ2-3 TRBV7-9 CASSSDPDTQYF TGTGCCAGCAGCTCTGACCCAGATACGCAGTATTTT
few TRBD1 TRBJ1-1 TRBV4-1 CASSQGQGASTEAFF TGCGCCAGCAGCCAAGGACAGGGGGCGAGCACTGAAGCTTTCTTT
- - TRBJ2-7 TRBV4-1 CASSQVWTANSYEQYF TGCGCCAGCAGCCAAGTCTGGACGGCGAACTCCTACGAGCAGTACTTC
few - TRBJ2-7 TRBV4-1 CASSQEEGPSYEQYF TGCGCCAGCAGCCAAGAAGAGGGGCCCTCCTACGAGCAGTACTTC
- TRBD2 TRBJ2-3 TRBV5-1 CASSYTSGGLPDTQYF TGCGCCAGCAGCTACACTAGCGGGGGGCTTCCAGATACGCAGTATTTT
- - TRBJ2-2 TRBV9 CASSVWGANTGELFF TGTGCCAGCAGCGTCTGGGGGGCCAACACCGGGGAGCTGTTTTTT
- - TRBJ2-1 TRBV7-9 CASSLELDEQFF TGTGCCAGCAGCTTAGAATTGGATGAGCAGTTCTTC
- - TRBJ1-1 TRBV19 CASSVDRPNTEAFF TGTGCCAGTAGTGTTGACAGGCCGAACACTGAAGCTTTCTTT
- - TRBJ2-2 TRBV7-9 CASSLVTGIGELFF TGTGCCAGCAGCTTAGTTACAGGGATCGGGGAGCTGTTTTTT
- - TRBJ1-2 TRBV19 CASSIDPVLGYGYTF TGTGCCAGTAGTATAGATCCGGTCCTAGGGTATGGCTACACCTTC
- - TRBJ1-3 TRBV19 CASTVEPGRNTIYF TGTGCCAGTACCGTGGAACCAGGGAGAAACACCATATATTTT
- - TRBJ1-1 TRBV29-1 CSVETDSEAFF TGCAGCGTTGAAACAGACTCTGAAGCTTTCTTT
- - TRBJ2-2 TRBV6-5 CASRLTGTGELFF TGTGCCAGCAGGCTCACAGGGACCGGGGAGCTGTTTTTT
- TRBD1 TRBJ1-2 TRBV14 CASSPHRDSNFYGYTF TGTGCCAGCAGCCCTCATCGGGACAGCAACTTCTATGGCTACACCTTC
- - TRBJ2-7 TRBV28 CASSPRPPYEQYF TGTGCCAGCAGTCCCAGGCCCCCCTACGAGCAGTACTTC
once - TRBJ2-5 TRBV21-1 CASSKSWWGTAGTQYF TGTGCCAGCAGCAAATCGTGGTGGGGGACAGCCGGGACCCAGTACTTC
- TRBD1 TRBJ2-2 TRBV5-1 CASYLGTEDTGELFF TGCGCCAGCTACCTCGGGACAGAGGACACCGGGGAGCTGTTTTTT
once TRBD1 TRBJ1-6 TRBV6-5 CATGQGYSPLHF TGTGCCACTGGACAGGGGTATTCACCCCTCCACTTT
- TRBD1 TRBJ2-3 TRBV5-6 CASSLDGTGYTDTQYF TGTGCCAGCAGCTTGGACGGGACAGGGTACACAGATACGCAGTATTTT
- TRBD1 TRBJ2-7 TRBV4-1 CASSQSQGAGEQYF TGCGCCAGCAGCCAATCCCAGGGGGCGGGCGAGCAGTACTTC
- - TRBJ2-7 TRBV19 CASSIFVSYEQYF TGTGCCAGTAGTATATTTGTATCCTACGAGCAGTACTTC
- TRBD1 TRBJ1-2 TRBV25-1 CASRQGADYGYTF TGTGCCAGCCGACAGGGGGCGGACTATGGCTACACCTTC
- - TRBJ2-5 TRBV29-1 CSVGGGVQETQYF TGCAGCGTCGGGGGAGGCGTCCAAGAGACCCAGTACTTC
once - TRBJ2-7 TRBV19 CASSIDQGSYEQYF TGTGCCAGTAGTATAGATCAGGGCAGCTACGAGCAGTACTTC
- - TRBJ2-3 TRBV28 CASRNLLEGGADTQYF TGTGCCAGCAGAAATCTACTAGAGGGGGGCGCAGATACGCAGTATTTT
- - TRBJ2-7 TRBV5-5 CASSLTGGEQYF TGTGCCAGCAGCTTAACTGGGGGCGAGCAGTACTTC
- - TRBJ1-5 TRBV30 CAWSLRGLGNQPQHF TGTGCCTGGAGTTTGAGGGGCTTGGGCAATCAGCCCCAGCATTTT